The clone carrying this T cell receptor (beta chain) was seen a few times. Its antigen is unidentified. Germline-derived CDR1 and CDR2 are SGHDT and YYEEEE. The ends were cut back, 0 bases at V and 7 bases at J, with 11 bases in the middle. The CDR3 consists of 14 residues. As the sequencing template, cDNA was produced by extracting RNA and reverse transcribing it. Profiling relied on immunoSEQ multiplex PCR, and the TCRdb table lists in-frame clones only, not all of them. The repertoire has about 110,000 clones, 59% of them found once; the top ten carry more than 20%. The data stem from a study of CD8+ T cells in alopecia areata. Findings and caveats of the study: Against the mouse data, patients shared TCRs less clearly, possibly for HLA reasons.

This receptor was identified in a human donor in good health. Sequenced sample: CD8+ T cells sorted from blood. This rearrangement joins TRBV5-6 to TRBJ2-1; D possibly corresponds to TRBD2 (6 bases). Here the CDR3 reads CASSLGSGGNEQFF. For the CDR3, the DNA is TGTGCCAGCAGCTTGGGGTCAGGAGGGAATGAGCAGTTCTTC. The entire variable domain, with the rest obtained from reference TRBV5-6 and TRBJ2-1, is as follows: DAGVTQSPTHLIKTRGQQVTLRCSPKSGHDTVSWYQQALGQGPQFIFQYYEEEERQRGNFPDRFSGHQFPNYSSELNVNALLLGDSALYLCASSLGSGGNEQFFGPGTRLTVL.